These 22 T cell receptor beta chains were all obtained from the same sample, sequenced in a study of T cells in Graves' hyperthyroidism and ophthalmopathy. The TCR beta CDR3 regions underwent amplification using RNA transcripts as the source. Primed by the HTBI set, a first-round RT-PCR was run on the TCR CDR3. TCRdb re-called the multiplex PCR reads through MiXCR, storing one row per CDR3 protein. The sample yields some 570,000 distinct CDR3 sequences, more than 13% seen once. Sample: blood. These receptors all come from a woman between 18 and 29 years old with Graves' ophthalmopathy.

The table lists this clonotype with many counts. V usage is TRBV10-3 and J usage is TRBJ1-5; perhaps TRBD1 as D (5 bases). The CDR3 loop spans 12 amino acids. Germline CDR1 reads ENHRY; CDR2 reads SYGVKD. V dropped 2 bases and J dropped 9 bases, with 8 bases sitting between them. CDR3 residues: CAISEEGRPQHF. The CDR3 DNA sequence: TGTGCCATCAGTGAGGAGGGGAGGCCCCAGCATTTT.

Details on this clonotype: A much more abundant neighbour one base away suggests this may be a read error. The chain has TRBV2 and TRBJ2-4; TRBD2 matches 8 bases. The CDR3 runs to 15 residues. Germline CDR1 reads SNHLY; CDR2 reads FYNNEI. Losses at the gene ends were 3 bases for V and 8 bases for J; bases not matched to a gene: 9. The CDR3 loop reads CASSEGGGRSYIQYF. In nucleotides, the CDR3 is TGTGCCAGCAGTGAGGGGGGCGGGAGGTCGTACATTCAGTACTTC.

This clonotype appeared many times. The chain links TRBV13 to TRBJ1-1; D gene ambiguous. The CDR3 spans 16 residues. Germline loops: CDR1 PRHDT, CDR2 FYEKMQ (reference sequence). Trimming removed 3 bases at V and 0 bases at J, with 14 bases between. In nucleotides, the CDR3 is TGTGCCAGCAGCTTCCCCGGAAGCCGCATGAACACTGAAGCTTTCTTT. This codes for CASSFPGSRMNTEAFF.

This clonotype was seen many times. The V and J genes are TRBV10-3 and TRBJ1-1; D perhaps matches TRBD1 (5 bases). CDR3 length: 15 residues. V was clipped by 4 bases and J by 3 bases, with 15 bases between them. CDR1 and CDR2 from the germline V gene are ENHRY and SYGVKD. CDR3 coding DNA: TGTGCCATCAGTGGGCCTGGGGGGAGGGACACTGAAGCTTTCTTT. Its translation is CAISGPGGRDTEAFF.

The sample holds many counts of this clonotype. The chain is built from TRBV3-1 and TRBJ1-2, with 9 bases aligning to TRBD1. The junction had 12 bases not matched to a gene; V was cut back by 2 bases and J by 8 bases. This CDR3 comprises 16 residues. Germline assignment: CDR1 LGHDT and CDR2 YNNKEL (reference sequence). The CDR3 here is CASSQKGQGSAGGYTF. The CDR3 DNA follows: TGTGCCAGCAGCCAAAAGGGACAGGGATCGGCGGGGGGCTACACCTTC. The whole variable domain, remainder taken from reference TRBV3-1 and TRBJ1-2, is DTAVSQTPKYLVTQMGNDKSIKCEQNLGHDTMYWYKQDSKKFLKIMFSYNNKELIINETVPNRFSPKSPDKAHLNLHINSLELGDSAVYFCASSQKGQGSAGGYTFGSGTRLTVV.

This clonotype was detected ten times or more. This chain connects TRBV27 to TRBJ1-1; the match to TRBD1 covers 8 bases. Germline CDR1 MNHEY, CDR2 SMNVEV (reference sequence). With V trimmed by 3 bases and J by 3 bases, 3 bases remained unmatched. This CDR3 is 14 amino acids long. CDR3 residues: CASSFRTGHTEAFF. The CDR3 DNA reads TGTGCCAGCAGTTTCCGGACAGGGCACACTGAAGCTTTCTTT.

This clonotype was found a few times. The CDR3 is CASSQDPSLAGAYNEQFF. The DNA for the CDR3 is TGCGCCAGCAGCCAAGATCCCTCCTTAGCGGGAGCCTACAATGAGCAGTTCTTC. The chain links TRBV4-1 to TRBJ2-1; TRBD2 aligns across 9 bases. CDR3 size: 18 residues. CDR1 and CDR2 (germline): MGHRA, YSYEKL. The V and J ends lost 0 bases and 2 bases, in that order; junction bases with no gene match: 8.

This sequence joins TRBV6-1 and TRBJ1-2; D is unresolved. CDR1 and CDR2 (germline): MNHNS, SASEGT. The CDR3 runs to 11 residues. The ends were cut back, 5 bases at V and 8 bases at J, with 9 bases in the middle. DNA of the CDR3: TGTGCCAGCAGTACCGGGAGCGGCTACACCTTC. Translating it yields CASSTGSGYTF.

A word on this clonotype: A much larger clone sits a single nucleotide away, making a read error possible. This rearrangement joins TRBV6-5 to TRBJ1-1, with 7 positions matching TRBD1. V shed 2 bases, J shed 2 bases, and the junction held 11 bases outside the gene matches. The length of the CDR3 is 17 residues. Germline-derived CDR1 and CDR2 are MNHEY and SVGAGI. This CDR3 reads CASSYRPPTGVNTEAFF. CDR3 bases: TGTGCCAGCAGTTACCGGCCCCCTACAGGGGTCAACACTGAAGCTTTCTTT.

Many counts were recorded for this clonotype. The chain links TRBV13 to TRBJ2-3; D perhaps matches TRBD1 (7 bases). The length of the CDR3 is 15 residues. Trimming shortened V by 5 bases and J by 6 bases, and 18 bases separated the two germline ends. Germline CDR1 and CDR2: PRHDT and FYEKMQ (reference sequence). CDR3 protein: CASSHRGGEVDTQYF. CDR3 nucleotide sequence: TGTGCCAGCAGCCACAGGGGAGGTGAGGTGGATACGCAGTATTTT.

This clonotype was recorded at least ten times. This rearrangement joins TRBV11-3 to TRBJ2-1; D ambiguous. Trimming took off 4 bases at V and 0 bases at J, with 4 bases between the two ends. The CDR3 length is 13 residues. Germline V gene sequence: CDR1 SGHNT, CDR2 YENEEA. The CDR3: CASSSASYNEQFF. The CDR3, as DNA: TGTGCCAGCAGCTCCGCCTCCTACAATGAGCAGTTCTTC.

In its sample, this clonotype was seen many times. CDR3 sequence: CASRNGTRISNQPQHF. In nucleotides, the CDR3 is TGTGCCAGCCGGAACGGGACCCGTATTAGCAATCAGCCCCAGCATTTT. V usage is TRBV12-3 or TRBV12-4 and J usage is TRBJ1-5; TRBD1 is a possible D gene (5 bases). V was cut by 8 bases and J by 0 bases, with 17 bases left in between. The CDR3 spans 16 residues.

In its sample, this clonotype was seen a few times. A much bigger clone sits one base away, suggesting this may be a read error. This sequence joins TRBV12-3 or TRBV12-4 and TRBJ2-3; 7 positions agree with TRBD2. The CDR3 is 16 residues long. J gave up 6 bases and V 5 bases, and 14 bases lay outside the gene matches. This CDR3 is CASSPRRGGRTDTQYF. CDR3 in DNA: TGTGCCAGCAGTCCACGGCGGGGCGGGAGAACTGATACGCAGTATTTT.

Regarding this clonotype: A much more abundant neighbour one base away suggests this may be a read error. The CDR3 protein is CATSRVTGRGYNEQYF. The CDR3 bases are TGTGCCACCAGCAGAGTAACAGGGAGGGGATACAATGAGCAGTACTTC. The V call is TRBV15, the J call TRBJ2-1; D may be TRBD2 (7 bases). The J call may not be correct, given that the DNA end is closer to TRBJ2-7. This CDR3 contains 16 residues. The V gene's germline CDR1 is LNHNV and CDR2 YYDKDF (reference sequence).

This clonotype was detected many times. This chain connects TRBV7-6 to TRBJ2-5; D is perhaps TRBD1 (6 bases). The V end was cut by 1 base, the J end by 5 bases, with 14 bases between. In germline, CDR1 is SGHVS, CDR2 FNYEAQ. The CDR3 consists of 15 residues. The CDR3 bases are TGTGCCAGCAGCTTAGACCCAGACAGGCGCGAGACCCAGTACTTC. Amino acids: CASSLDPDRRETQYF.

This clonotype has ten or more counts. The CDR3 sequence: CSARDGPDNEQFF. In DNA form, the CDR3 reads TGCAGTGCTAGAGATGGACCAGACAATGAGCAGTTCTTC. The gene calls are TRBV20-1 and TRBJ2-1; unclear D gene. V was pared by 0 bases and J by 5 bases, with 8 bases between. Germline CDR1 DFQATT, CDR2 SNEGSKA (reference sequence). The CDR3 consists of 13 residues.

The CDR3, as DNA: TGTGCCAGTAGTTTTCGGACTGGAACTAATGAAAAACTGTTTTTT. This gives the protein CASSFRTGTNEKLFF. J is TRBJ1-4 and V is TRBV19; no clear D gene. Germline CDR1 is LNHDA and CDR2 is SQIVND (reference sequence). V dropped 5 bases and J dropped 1 base, with 11 bases sitting between them. The CDR3 contains 15 residues. Drawing the rest from reference TRBV19 and TRBJ1-4, the complete variable domain is DGGITQSPKYLFRKEGQNVTLSCEQNLNHDAMYWYRQDPGQGLRLIYYSQIVNDFQKGDIAEGYSVSREKKESFPLTVTSAQKNPTAFYLCASSFRTGTNEKLFFGSGTQLSVL.

This clonotype was found many times. The chain employs TRBV11-3 and TRBJ2-7; possibly TRBD2 for D (6 bases). Germline V CDR1 and CDR2: SGHNT, YENEEA. CDR3 length equals 14 residues. V lost 7 bases and J lost 7, with 20 bases in between. DNA for the CDR3: TGTGCCAGCACGCCGATGGCGGGATCGCAGGAGCAGTACTTC. It is translated as CASTPMAGSQEQYF. Combining the CDR3 with reference TRBV11-3 and TRBJ2-7 gives the whole variable domain EAGVVQSPRYKIIEKKQPVAFWCNPISGHNTLYWYLQNLGQGPELLIRYENEEAVDDSQLPKDRFSAERLKGVDSTLKIQPAELGDSAVYLCASTPMAGSQEQYFGPGTRLTVT.

This clonotype came up many times. V is TRBV7-6 and J is TRBJ2-3, with D perhaps assigned TRBD1 or TRBD2 (5 bases each). CDR3 length: 14 amino acids. Trimming left V 2 bases short and J 2 bases short, with 8 bases between. Germline V CDR1 and CDR2: SGHVS, FNYEAQ. CDR3 in amino acids: CASSLRGTTDTQYF. DNA of the CDR3: TGTGCCAGCAGCTTACGTGGGACCACAGATACGCAGTATTTT.

This clonotype was seen repeatedly, ten times or more. This chain joins TRBV7-2 and TRBJ2-3; 7 positions match TRBD2. V was pared by 5 bases and J by 2 bases, with 10 bases of the junction left unmatched. The CDR3 spans 16 residues. In germline, CDR1 is SGHTA, CDR2 FQGNSA. Written as DNA, the CDR3 is TGTGCCAGCAGCAGGGGCCGGGACTATACCACAGATACGCAGTATTTT. Amino acid sequence: CASSRGRDYTTDTQYF.

The CDR3 DNA reads TGCAGTGCTAGAGGTGGCGAGATGGGAGCTAACTATGGCTACACCTTC. It translates to CSARGGEMGANYGYTF. The J gene is TRBJ1-2, the V gene TRBV20-1; D call uncertain. Germline V CDR1 and CDR2: DFQATT, SNEGSKA (reference sequence). Trimming removed 1 base from V and 0 bases from J, with 15 bases in between. CDR3 length: 16 amino acids.

This clonotype was detected many times. This chain joins TRBV6-6 and TRBJ2-7; 7 bases agree with TRBD1. The CDR3 contains 13 residues. The germline CDR1 and CDR2 sequences are MNHNY and SVGAGI (reference sequence). Trimming removed 2 bases from V and 5 bases from J; junction bases left unmatched: 3. CDR3 in amino acids: CASSYRGRNEQYF. CDR3 sequence (DNA): TGTGCCAGCAGTTACAGGGGGCGGAACGAGCAGTACTTC.